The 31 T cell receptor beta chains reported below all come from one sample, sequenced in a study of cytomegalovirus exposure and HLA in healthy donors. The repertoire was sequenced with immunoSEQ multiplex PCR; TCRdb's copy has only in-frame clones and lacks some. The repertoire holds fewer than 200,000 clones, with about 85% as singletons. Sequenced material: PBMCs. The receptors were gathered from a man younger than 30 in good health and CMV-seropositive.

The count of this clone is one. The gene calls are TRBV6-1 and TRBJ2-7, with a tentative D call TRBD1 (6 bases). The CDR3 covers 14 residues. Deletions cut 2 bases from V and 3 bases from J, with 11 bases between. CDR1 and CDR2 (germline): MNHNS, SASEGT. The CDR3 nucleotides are TGTGCCAGCAGTGAATTGGGCAGGGGCTACGAGCAGTACTTC. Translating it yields CASSELGRGYEQYF.

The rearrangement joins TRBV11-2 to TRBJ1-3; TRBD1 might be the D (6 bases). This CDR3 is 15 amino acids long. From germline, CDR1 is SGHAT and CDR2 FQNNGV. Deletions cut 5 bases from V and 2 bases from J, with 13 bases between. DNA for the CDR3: TGTGCCAGCAGCACCATGGGGGGGCCTGGAAACACCATATATTTT. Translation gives CASSTMGGPGNTIYF.

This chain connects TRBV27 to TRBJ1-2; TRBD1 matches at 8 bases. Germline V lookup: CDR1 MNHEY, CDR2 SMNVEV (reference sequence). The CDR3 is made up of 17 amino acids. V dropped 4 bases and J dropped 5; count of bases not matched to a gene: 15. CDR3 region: CASSYLGLGQGSYGYTF. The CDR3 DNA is TGTGCCAGCAGTTACTTAGGGTTAGGACAGGGCTCTTATGGCTACACCTTC.

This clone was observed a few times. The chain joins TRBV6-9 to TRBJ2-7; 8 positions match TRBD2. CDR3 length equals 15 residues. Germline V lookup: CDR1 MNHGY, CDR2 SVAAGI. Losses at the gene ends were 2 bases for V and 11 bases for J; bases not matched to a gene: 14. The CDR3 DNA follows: TGTGCCAGCAGTTATCATGTTAGCGGGACAACCAATGAGTACTTC. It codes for CASSYHVSGTTNEYF.

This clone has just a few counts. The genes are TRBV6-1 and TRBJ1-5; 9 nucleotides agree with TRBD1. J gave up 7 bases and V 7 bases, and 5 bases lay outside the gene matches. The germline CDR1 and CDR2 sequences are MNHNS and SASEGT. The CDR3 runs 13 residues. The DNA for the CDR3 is TGTGCCAGCACCTCAGGGACAGGGCAGCCCCAGCATTTT. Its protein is CASTSGTGQPQHF.

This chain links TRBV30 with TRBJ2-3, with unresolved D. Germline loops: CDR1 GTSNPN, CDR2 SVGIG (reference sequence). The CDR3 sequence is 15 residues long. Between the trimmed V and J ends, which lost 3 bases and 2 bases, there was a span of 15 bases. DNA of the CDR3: TGTGCCTGGAGCGCTCTCCCACTCCCCACAGATACGCAGTATTTT. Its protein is CAWSALPLPTDTQYF.

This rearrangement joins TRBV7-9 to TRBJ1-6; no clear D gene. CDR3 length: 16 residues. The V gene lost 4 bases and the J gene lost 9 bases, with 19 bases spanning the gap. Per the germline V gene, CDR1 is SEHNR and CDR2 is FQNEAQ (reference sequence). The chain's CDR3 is CASSSTEGTTLSPLHF. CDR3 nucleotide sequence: TGTGCCAGCAGCTCCACGGAGGGCACTACACTTTCACCCCTCCACTTT.

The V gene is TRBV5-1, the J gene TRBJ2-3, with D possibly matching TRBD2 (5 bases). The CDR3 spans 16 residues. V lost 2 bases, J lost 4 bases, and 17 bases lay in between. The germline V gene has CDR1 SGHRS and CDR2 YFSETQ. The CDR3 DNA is TGCGCCAGCAGCTTTGAAACTAGATTTCGTGCAGATACGCAGTATTTT. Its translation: CASSFETRFRADTQYF.

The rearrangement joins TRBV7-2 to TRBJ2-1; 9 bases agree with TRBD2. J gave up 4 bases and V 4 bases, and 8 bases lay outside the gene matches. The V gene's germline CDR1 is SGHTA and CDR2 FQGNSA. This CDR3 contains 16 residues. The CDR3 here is CASSSISGRWYNEQFF. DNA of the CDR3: TGTGCCAGCAGCTCAATTAGCGGGAGATGGTACAATGAGCAGTTCTTC.

In nucleotides, the CDR3 is TGTGCCAGCAGCCCTGGGGGGGTTGGCGAGCAGTACTTC. Translation: CASSPGGVGEQYF. The rearrangement links TRBV14 to TRBJ2-7, with 7 bases aligning to TRBD2. CDR1 SGHDN and CDR2 FVKESK come from the germline V gene. The length of the CDR3 is 13 residues. Losses at the gene ends were 4 bases for V and 6 bases for J; bases not matched to a gene: 6.

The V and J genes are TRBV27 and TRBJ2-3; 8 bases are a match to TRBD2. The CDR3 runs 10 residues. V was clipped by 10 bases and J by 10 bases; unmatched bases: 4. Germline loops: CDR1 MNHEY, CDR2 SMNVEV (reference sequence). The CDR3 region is CATGLASQYF. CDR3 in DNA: TGTGCCACCGGACTAGCATCGCAGTATTTT.

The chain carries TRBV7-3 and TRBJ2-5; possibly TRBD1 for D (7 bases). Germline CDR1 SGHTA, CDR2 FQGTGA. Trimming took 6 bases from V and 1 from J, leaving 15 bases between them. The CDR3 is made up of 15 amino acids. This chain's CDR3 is CASSPQGGPQETQYF. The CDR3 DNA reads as TGTGCCAGCAGTCCTCAGGGGGGCCCCCAAGAGACCCAGTACTTC.

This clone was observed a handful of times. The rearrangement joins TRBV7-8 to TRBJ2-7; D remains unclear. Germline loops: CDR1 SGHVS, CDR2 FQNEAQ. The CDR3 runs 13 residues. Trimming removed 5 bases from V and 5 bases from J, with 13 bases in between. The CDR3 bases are TGTGCCAGCAGCCCCCCCCGCCGAGACGAGCAGTACTTC. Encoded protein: CASSPPRRDEQYF.

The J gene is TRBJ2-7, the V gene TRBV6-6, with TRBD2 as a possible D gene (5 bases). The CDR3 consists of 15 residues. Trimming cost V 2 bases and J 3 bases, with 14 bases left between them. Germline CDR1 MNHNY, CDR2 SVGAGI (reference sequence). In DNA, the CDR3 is TGTGCCAGCAGTTACCGCCGGACTGGAAACTACGAGCAGTACTTC. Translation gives CASSYRRTGNYEQYF.

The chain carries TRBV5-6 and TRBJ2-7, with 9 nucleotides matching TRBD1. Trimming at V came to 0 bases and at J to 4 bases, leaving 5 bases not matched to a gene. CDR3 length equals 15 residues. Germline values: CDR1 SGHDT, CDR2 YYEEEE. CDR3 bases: TGTGCCAGCAGCTTGGGGGGGACAGGGAGGTACGAGCAGTACTTC. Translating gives CASSLGGTGRYEQYF.

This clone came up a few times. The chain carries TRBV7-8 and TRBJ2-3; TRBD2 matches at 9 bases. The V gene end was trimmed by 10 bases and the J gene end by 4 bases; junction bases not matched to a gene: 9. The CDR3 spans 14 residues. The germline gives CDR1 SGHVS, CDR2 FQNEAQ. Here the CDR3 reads CATIAGAASDTQYF. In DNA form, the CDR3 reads TGTGCCACCATAGCGGGAGCAGCGTCAGATACGCAGTATTTT.

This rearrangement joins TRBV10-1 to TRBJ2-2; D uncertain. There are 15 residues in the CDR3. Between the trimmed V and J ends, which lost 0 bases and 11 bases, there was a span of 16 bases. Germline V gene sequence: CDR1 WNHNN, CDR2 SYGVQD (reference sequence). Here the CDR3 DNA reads TGCGCCAGCAGTGAGTCTGAGGCGGAGACGAGTGAGCTGTTTTTT. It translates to CASSESEAETSELFF.

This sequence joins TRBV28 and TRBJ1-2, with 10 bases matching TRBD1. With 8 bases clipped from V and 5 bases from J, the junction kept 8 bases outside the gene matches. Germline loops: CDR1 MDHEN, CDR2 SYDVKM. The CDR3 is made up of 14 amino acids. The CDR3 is CASQPGQGRYGYTF. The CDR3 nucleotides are TGTGCCAGCCAACCGGGACAGGGGCGGTATGGCTACACCTTC.

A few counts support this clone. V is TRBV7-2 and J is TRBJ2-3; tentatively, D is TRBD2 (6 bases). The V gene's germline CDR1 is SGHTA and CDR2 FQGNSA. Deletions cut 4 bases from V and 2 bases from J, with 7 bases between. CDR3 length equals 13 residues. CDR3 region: CASSWTNTDTQYF. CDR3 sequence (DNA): TGTGCCAGCAGCTGGACTAACACAGATACGCAGTATTTT.

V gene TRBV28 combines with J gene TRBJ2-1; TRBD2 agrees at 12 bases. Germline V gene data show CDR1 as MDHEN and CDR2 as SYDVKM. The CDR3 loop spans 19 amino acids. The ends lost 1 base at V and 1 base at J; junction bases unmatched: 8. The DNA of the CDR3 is TGTGCCAGCAGTTTATTTCTAGCGGGAGGGCCAAGTTCCTACAATGAGCAGTTCTTC. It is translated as CASSLFLAGGPSSYNEQFF.

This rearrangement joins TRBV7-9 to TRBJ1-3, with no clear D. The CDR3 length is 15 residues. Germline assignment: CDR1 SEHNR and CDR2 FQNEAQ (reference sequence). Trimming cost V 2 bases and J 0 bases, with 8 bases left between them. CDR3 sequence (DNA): TGTGCCAGCAGCTTATTCTTGTTCTCTGGAAACACCATATATTTT. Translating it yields CASSLFLFSGNTIYF.

The CDR3 DNA is TGTGCCAGCAGCGTGACAGGGGTTGGTACCGGGGAGCTGTTTTTT. Translating gives CASSVTGVGTGELFF. This chain links TRBV5-5 with TRBJ2-2; TRBD1 agrees at 8 bases. The germline gives CDR1 SGHKS, CDR2 YYEKEE (reference sequence). The CDR3 has 15 residues. V dropped 4 bases and J dropped 5; count of bases not matched to a gene: 7.

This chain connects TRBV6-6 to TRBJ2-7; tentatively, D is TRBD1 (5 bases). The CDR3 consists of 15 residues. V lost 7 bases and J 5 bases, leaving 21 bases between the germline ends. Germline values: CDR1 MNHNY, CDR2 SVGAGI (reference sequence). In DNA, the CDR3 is TGTGCCAGCATAAAAAGTCCGGGCAGGGTAGACGAGCAGTACTTC. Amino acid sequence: CASIKSPGRVDEQYF.

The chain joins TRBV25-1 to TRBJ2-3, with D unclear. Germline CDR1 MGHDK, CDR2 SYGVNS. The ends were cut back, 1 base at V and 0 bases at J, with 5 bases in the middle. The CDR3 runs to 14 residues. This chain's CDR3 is CASSEWPSTDTQYF. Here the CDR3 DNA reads TGTGCCAGCAGTGAATGGCCAAGCACAGATACGCAGTATTTT. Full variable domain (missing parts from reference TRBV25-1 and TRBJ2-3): EADIYQTPRYLVIGTGKKITLECSQTMGHDKMYWYQQDPGMELHLIHYSYGVNSTEKGDLSSESTVSRIRTEHFPLTLESARPSHTSQYLCASSEWPSTDTQYFGPGTRLTVL.

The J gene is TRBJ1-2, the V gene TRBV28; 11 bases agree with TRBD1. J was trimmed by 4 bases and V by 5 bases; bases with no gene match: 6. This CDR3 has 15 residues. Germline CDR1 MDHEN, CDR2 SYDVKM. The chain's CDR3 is CASSPGQGALYGYTF. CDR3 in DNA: TGTGCCAGCAGTCCCGGACAGGGGGCCCTCTATGGCTACACCTTC.

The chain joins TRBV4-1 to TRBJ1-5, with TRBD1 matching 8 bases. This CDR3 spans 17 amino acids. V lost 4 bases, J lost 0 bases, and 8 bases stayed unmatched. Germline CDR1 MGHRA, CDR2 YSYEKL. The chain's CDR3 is CASSLTGGYDSNQPQHF. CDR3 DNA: TGCGCCAGCAGCCTTACAGGGGGTTATGATAGCAATCAGCCCCAGCATTTT.

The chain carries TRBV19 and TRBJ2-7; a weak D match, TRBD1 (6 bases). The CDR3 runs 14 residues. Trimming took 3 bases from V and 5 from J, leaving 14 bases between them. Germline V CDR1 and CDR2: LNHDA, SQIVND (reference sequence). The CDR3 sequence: CASSISPGDHEQYF. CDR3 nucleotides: TGTGCCAGTAGTATCAGCCCAGGGGACCACGAGCAGTACTTC.

CDR3 bases: TGTGCCAGCAGCCCCGAAAGCAGGACAGGGGTCTATGGCTACACCTTC. Translating it yields CASSPESRTGVYGYTF. This chain links TRBV4-2 with TRBJ1-2, with 9 bases fitting TRBD1. Unmatched junction bases numbered 10, after V lost 4 bases and J lost 4 bases. CDR1 and CDR2 from the germline V gene are LGHNA and YNFKEQ. CDR3 size: 16 residues.

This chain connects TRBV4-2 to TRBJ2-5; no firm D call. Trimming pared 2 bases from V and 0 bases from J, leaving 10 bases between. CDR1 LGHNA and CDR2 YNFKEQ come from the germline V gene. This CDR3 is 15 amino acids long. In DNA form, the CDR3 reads TGTGCCAGCAGCCAATACAGTCAGTACCAAGAGACCCAGTACTTC. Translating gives CASSQYSQYQETQYF.

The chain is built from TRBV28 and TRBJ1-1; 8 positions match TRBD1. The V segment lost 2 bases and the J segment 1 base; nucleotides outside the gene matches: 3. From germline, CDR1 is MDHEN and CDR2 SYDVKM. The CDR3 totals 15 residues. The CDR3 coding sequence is TGTGCCAGCAGTTTAGGACAGGGCCAGAACACTGAAGCTTTCTTT. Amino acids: CASSLGQGQNTEAFF. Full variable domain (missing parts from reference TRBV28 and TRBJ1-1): DVKVTQSSRYLVKRTGEKVFLECVQDMDHENMFWYRQDPGLGLRLIYFSYDVKMKEKGDIPEGYSVSREKKERFSLILESASTNQTSMYLCASSLGQGQNTEAFFGQGTRLTVV.

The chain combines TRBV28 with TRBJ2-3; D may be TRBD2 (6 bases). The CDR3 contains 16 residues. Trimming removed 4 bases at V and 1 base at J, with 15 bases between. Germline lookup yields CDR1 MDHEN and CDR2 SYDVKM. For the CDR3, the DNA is TGTGCCAGCAGTTGGAGGGGTAGGGACCGCACAGATACGCAGTATTTT. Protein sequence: CASSWRGRDRTDTQYF.